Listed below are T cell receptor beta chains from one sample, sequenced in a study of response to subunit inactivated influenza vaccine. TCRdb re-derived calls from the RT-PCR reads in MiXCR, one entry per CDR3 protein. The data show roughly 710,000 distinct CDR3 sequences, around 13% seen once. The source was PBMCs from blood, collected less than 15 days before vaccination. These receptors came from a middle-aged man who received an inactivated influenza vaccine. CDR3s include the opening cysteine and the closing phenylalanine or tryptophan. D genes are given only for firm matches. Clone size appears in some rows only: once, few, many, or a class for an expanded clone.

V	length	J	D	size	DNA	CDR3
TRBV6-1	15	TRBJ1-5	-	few	TGTGCCAGCAGTCAAAGCCCAGGGGGCAATCAGCCCCAGCATTTT	CASSQSPGGNQPQHF
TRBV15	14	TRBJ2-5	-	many	TGTGCCACCAGCATTCAACTCGAAAGGGAGACCCAGTACTTC	CATSIQLERETQYF
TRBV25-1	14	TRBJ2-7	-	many	TGTGCCAGCAGTACTCAGGGGGGAATCGACGAGCAGTACTTC	CASSTQGGIDEQYF
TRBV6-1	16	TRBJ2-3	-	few	TGTGCCAGCAGTCCGAGTGTTGGGGGCGGCCCAGATACGCAGTATTTT	CASSPSVGGGPDTQYF
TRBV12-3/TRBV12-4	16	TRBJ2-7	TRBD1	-	TGTGCCAGCAGTTCATACTCCGGGACAGGGCACTATGAGCAGTACTTC	CASSSYSGTGHYEQYF
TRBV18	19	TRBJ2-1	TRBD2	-	TGTGCCAGCTCACCTAGACAGGGGACCGGGACTAGCGTCTACAATGAGCAGTTCTTC	CASSPRQGTGTSVYNEQFF
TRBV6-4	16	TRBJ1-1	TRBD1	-	TGTGCCAGCATAATCAGGAAACAGGGGCCAAACACTGAAGCTTTCTTT	CASIIRKQGPNTEAFF
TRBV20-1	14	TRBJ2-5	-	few	TGCAGTGCGTCGGGGGTAGCGAGACAAGAGACCCAGTACTTC	CSASGVARQETQYF
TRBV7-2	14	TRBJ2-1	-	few	TGTGCCAGCAGCCGCGACAGCCTGGACAATGAGCAGTTCTTC	CASSRDSLDNEQFF
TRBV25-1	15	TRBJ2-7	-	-	TGTGCCAGCAGTGCCCGGGGGACAGGGACTAGCGAGCAGTACTTC	CASSARGTGTSEQYF
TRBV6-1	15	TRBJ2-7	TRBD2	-	TGTGCCAGCAGAGCGGGGCTAGCTAGCTCCTACGAGCAGTACTTC	CASRAGLASSYEQYF
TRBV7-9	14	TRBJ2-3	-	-	TGTGCCAGCAGCCAAGGACGGGGCAGGGATACGCAGTATTTT	CASSQGRGRDTQYF
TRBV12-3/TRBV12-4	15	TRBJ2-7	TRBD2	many	TGTGCCAGCAGTTCCCTCGCGGGGGAGGCCTACGAGCAGTACTTC	CASSSLAGEAYEQYF
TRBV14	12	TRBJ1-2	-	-	TGTGCCAGCAGCCAAGTTAACTATGGCTACACCTTC	CASSQVNYGYTF
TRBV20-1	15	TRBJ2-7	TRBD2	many	TGCAGTGCTAGCCCGACTAGCGGGAGGGCCTACGAGCAGTACTTC	CSASPTSGRAYEQYF
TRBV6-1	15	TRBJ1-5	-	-	TGTGCCAGCAGTGAAATCAAGGGGCCCTATCAGCCCCAGCATTTT	CASSEIKGPYQPQHF
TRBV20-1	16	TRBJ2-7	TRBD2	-	TGCAGTGCTAGAGAACCCGGGACTAGCGACAACTACGAGCAGTACTTC	CSAREPGTSDNYEQYF
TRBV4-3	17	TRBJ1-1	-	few	TGCGCCAGCAGCCAAGGGATAGGACAGAGAAAAAACACTGAAGCTTTCTTT	CASSQGIGQRKNTEAFF
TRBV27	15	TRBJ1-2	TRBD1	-	TGTGCCAGCAGTTTATATCAGGGGGCGGACTATGGCTACACCTTC	CASSLYQGADYGYTF
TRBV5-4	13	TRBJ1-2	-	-	TGTGCCAGCAACGCAGCCTCGGCCGGAGGCTACACCTTC	CASNAASAGGYTF
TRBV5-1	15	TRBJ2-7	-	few	TGCGCCAGCAGCTTGGCCCTGACAGGAACCTACGAGCAGTACTTC	CASSLALTGTYEQYF
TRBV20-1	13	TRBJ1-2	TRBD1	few	TGCAGTGCTAGAGGACAGGGAAACTATGGCTACACCTTC	CSARGQGNYGYTF
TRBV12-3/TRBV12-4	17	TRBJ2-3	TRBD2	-	TGTGCCAGCAGTTTCCAAGCGGGGGGACCTAGCACACATACGCAGTATTTT	CASSFQAGGPSTHTQYF
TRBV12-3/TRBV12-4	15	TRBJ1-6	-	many	TGTGCCAGCAGTATATCGACAGGAGTTAATTCACCCCTCCACTTT	CASSISTGVNSPLHF
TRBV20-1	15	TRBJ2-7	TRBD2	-	TGCAGTGCTAGAGACTCGCTAGCGGGAGACTACGAGCAGTACTTC	CSARDSLAGDYEQYF
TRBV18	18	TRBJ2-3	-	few	TGTGCCAGCTCACCAACCTCCCGGACAGTGTCTAGCACAGATACGCAGTATTTT	CASSPTSRTVSSTDTQYF
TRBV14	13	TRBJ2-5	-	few	TGTGCCAGCAGCCAATTTTTCCGGGAGACCCAGTACTTC	CASSQFFRETQYF
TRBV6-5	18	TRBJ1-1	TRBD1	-	TGTGCCAGCAGTTACTTCCCTCTACCGGGACAGGGTGACACTGAAGCTTTCTTT	CASSYFPLPGQGDTEAFF
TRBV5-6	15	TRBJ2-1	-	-	TGTGCCAGCAGCTTGGAGACAGGGAGGTCAGGGGAGCAGTTCTTC	CASSLETGRSGEQFF
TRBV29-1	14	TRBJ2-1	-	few	TGCAGCGTTGCTGGAGGGGGGGCCTTTTATGAGCAGTTCTTC	CSVAGGGAFYEQFF
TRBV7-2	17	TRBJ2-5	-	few	TGTGCCAGCAGCTTAGCGGGGAACCTGCCATCCAAAGAGACCCAGTACTTC	CASSLAGNLPSKETQYF
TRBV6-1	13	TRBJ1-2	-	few	TGTGCCAGCAAGGCCAGGACTAACTATGGCTACACCTTC	CASKARTNYGYTF
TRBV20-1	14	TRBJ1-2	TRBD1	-	TGCAGTGCTAGTACGACAGGGACTAACTATGGCTACACCTTC	CSASTTGTNYGYTF
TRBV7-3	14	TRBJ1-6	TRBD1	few	TGTGCCAGCAGCTACAGGGGAAGTAATTCACCCCTCCACTTT	CASSYRGSNSPLHF
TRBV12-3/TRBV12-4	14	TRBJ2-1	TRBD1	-	TGTGCCAGCAGTACAGGGGAAGGTTACAATGAGCAGTTCTTC	CASSTGEGYNEQFF
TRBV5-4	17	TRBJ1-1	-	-	TGTGCCAGCAGCTCATACCCGGTGGCACTCCAGAACACTGAAGCTTTCTTT	CASSSYPVALQNTEAFF
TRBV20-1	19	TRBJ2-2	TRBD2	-	TGCAGTGCTAGAGATGGGGCTAGCGGGGGGGCCCGGAGCAGCGGGGAGCTGTTTTTT	CSARDGASGGARSSGELFF
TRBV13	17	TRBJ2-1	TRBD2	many	TGTGCCAGCAGCTTAGCTACTAGCGGGAGGGCCTTGGATGAGCAGTTCTTC	CASSLATSGRALDEQFF
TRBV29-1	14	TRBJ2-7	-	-	TGCAGCGTAAAACCGGGACACCAGGGATACGAGCAGTACTTC	CSVKPGHQGYEQYF
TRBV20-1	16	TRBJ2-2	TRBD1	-	TGCAGTGCTACCCCAGCCGGGACAGGGAACACCGGGGAGCTGTTTTTT	CSATPAGTGNTGELFF
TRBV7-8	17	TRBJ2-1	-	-	TGTGCCAGCAGCTTGGGCCCGTGGGGTCCGGTTTACAATGAGCAGTTCTTC	CASSLGPWGPVYNEQFF
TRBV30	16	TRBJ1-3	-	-	TGTGCCTGGAGTGTAGCAACGTTAAGCTCTGGAAACACCATATATTTT	CAWSVATLSSGNTIYF
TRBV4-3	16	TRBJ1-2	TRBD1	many	TGCGCCAGCAGCCAAGCTACTACAGGGGAAACGGGCGGCTACACCTTC	CASSQATTGETGGYTF
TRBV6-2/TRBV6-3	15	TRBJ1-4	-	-	TGTGCCAGCGGGACTTTCCGGACAACTAATGAAAAACTGTTTTTT	CASGTFRTTNEKLFF
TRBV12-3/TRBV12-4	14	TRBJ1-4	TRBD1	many	TGTGCCAGCACCCAACAGGGGAGCAGGGAAAAACTGTTTTTT	CASTQQGSREKLFF
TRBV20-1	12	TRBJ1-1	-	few	TGCAGTGCCTTGACACAGAACACTGAAGCTTTCTTT	CSALTQNTEAFF
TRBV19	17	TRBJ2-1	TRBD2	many	TGTGCCAGTAGTATAAGGTCCGGACTAGGACCTTACAATGAGCAGTTCTTC	CASSIRSGLGPYNEQFF
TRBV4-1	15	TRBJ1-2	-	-	TGCGCCAGCAGCCAATTTAGGGCCGATAACTATGGCTACACCTTC	CASSQFRADNYGYTF
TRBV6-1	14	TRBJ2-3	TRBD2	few	TGTGCCAGCAGGGTAGCGGGACGCACAGATACGCAGTATTTT	CASRVAGRTDTQYF
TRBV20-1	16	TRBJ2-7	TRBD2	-	TGCAGTGCTATCCCTAGCGGGAGGGCGGTCGGCTACGAGCAGTACTTC	CSAIPSGRAVGYEQYF
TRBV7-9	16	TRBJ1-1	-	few	TGTGCCAGCAGCTCGTACAGGTTTTCCATGAACACTGAAGCTTTCTTT	CASSSYRFSMNTEAFF
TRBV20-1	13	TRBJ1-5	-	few	TGCAGTGCTAGAGATCTGGGGGGTCAGCCCCAGCATTTT	CSARDLGGQPQHF
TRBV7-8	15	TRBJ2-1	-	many	TGTGCCAGCAGCTTAGTGCCAGGCCTAGGCAATGAGCAGTTCTTC	CASSLVPGLGNEQFF
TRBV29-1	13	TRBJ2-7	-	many	TGCAGCGTTGAAGGGGGCTTGGGGTACGAGCAGTACTTC	CSVEGGLGYEQYF
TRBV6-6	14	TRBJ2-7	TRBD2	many	TGTGCCAGCTCCCAGAGCGGGAGCAACTACGAGCAGTACTTC	CASSQSGSNYEQYF
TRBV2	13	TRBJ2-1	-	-	TGTGCCAGCAGCCCGGTCCGCTTAAATGAGCAGTTCTTC	CASSPVRLNEQFF
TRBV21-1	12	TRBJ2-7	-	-	TGTGCCAGCAGAATCGACACCTACGAGCAGTACTTC	CASRIDTYEQYF
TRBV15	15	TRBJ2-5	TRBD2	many	TGTGCCACCAGCACGGGGACTAGCGACCAAGAGACCCAGTACTTC	CATSTGTSDQETQYF
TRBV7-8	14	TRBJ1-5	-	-	TGTGCCAGCAGCTTACAGGCAGGGGATCAGCCCCAGCATTTT	CASSLQAGDQPQHF
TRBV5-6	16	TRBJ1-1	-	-	TGTGCCAGCAGCTGGGGCTCCGGGACTTTGAACACTGAAGCTTTCTTT	CASSWGSGTLNTEAFF